This T cell receptor beta chain derives from a study of Graves' ophthalmopathy and Graves' hyperthyroidism. Study-level results: The model predicted progression of ophthalmopathy with a sensitivity of roughly 65%, and its specificity was 72.22%.

This CDR3 comprises 15 residues. The V gene's germline CDR1 is DFQATT and CDR2 SNEGSKA (reference sequence). V lost 3 bases and J lost 2, with 17 bases in between. A note on this clonotype: Its antigen remains unknown.

RNA transcripts provided the template for amplifying TCR beta CDR3 regions. Second-round multiplex PCR came after first-round RT-PCR with HTBI primers. A single record per CDR3 protein comes from TCRdb applying MiXCR to the multiplex PCR reads. The table lists approximately 540,000 distinct CDR3 sequences, just under 40% of them singletons, with about 4.2% in the top ten. The TCR sequence derives from an adult man with Graves' hyperthyroidism. The material sequenced was peripheral blood or thyroid tissue (not recorded which). V is TRBV20-1 and J is TRBJ2-7; possible D gene TRBD1, 5 bases. CDR3: CSASSPQGSPYEQYF. The CDR3 DNA follows: TGCAGTGCTAGTTCGCCCCAGGGATCCCCCTACGAGCAGTACTTC.